This T cell receptor beta chain is from a study of cytomegalovirus exposure and HLA in healthy donors. General observations from the study: Earlier analysis looked at TCR beta V segments, and most were productive about 90% or about 30% of the time. Most TCR sequences showed up rarely, but some public TCRs showed up in many donors.

This CDR3 has 14 amino acids. V was pared by 3 bases and J by 1 base, with 10 bases between. Germline V gene lookup returns CDR1 KGHSH and CDR2 LQKENI. PCR involved 60 Vbeta and 13 Jbeta primers. The data were produced by immunoSEQ multiplex PCR, yet TCRdb's version contains in-frame clones alone and is incomplete. In all, the sample yields 130,000 or so clones. Comment on this clone: What it binds is unknown.

The receptor's source is a woman aged 40-49 years in good health and CMV-seropositive. The chain joins TRBV18 to TRBJ2-7, with D hard to call. Sequenced: PBMCs. CDR3 nucleotides: TGTGCCAGCTCACCGATCGAACAGTCCTACGAGCAGTACTTC. This translates into CASSPIEQSYEQYF.